Below, 12 T cell receptor beta chains from the same sample are listed, as sequenced in a study of technical replicates of blood from a few donors. The data were produced by immunoSEQ multiplex PCR, yet TCRdb's version contains in-frame clones alone and is incomplete. The sample carries some 31,000 clones, approximately 94% recorded once. Sequencing input: PBMCs. The receptors here all came from a human donor in good health. Some clones in this sample may be carry-over from other donors' samples.

The V and J genes are TRBV6-5 and TRBJ1-2; a weak D match, TRBD1 (5 bases). V lost 7 bases and J lost 4, with 19 bases in between. Germline V gene data show CDR1 as MNHEY and CDR2 as SVGAGI. This CDR3 is 15 amino acids long. CDR3 coding DNA: TGTGCCAGCAAAGCCAATACGGGGGAGGGCTATGGCTACACCTTC. This gives the protein CASKANTGEGYGYTF.

The rearrangement joins TRBV7-9 to TRBJ1-1; D might be TRBD1 (5 bases). V dropped 0 bases and J dropped 4 bases, with 9 bases sitting between them. The CDR3 is 14 amino acids. Germline V gene lookup returns CDR1 SEHNR and CDR2 FQNEAQ (reference sequence). The CDR3 bases are TGTGCCAGCAGCTTAGCGACAGTTGCCACTGAAGCTTTCTTT. It encodes CASSLATVATEAFF. Supplemented by reference TRBV7-9 and TRBJ1-1, the full variable domain reads DTGVSQNPRHKITKRGQNVTFRCDPISEHNRLYWYRQTLGQGPEFLTYFQNEAQLEKSRLLSDRFSAERPKGSFSTLEIQRTEQGDSAMYLCASSLATVATEAFFGQGTRLTVV.

This chain uses TRBV7-7 with TRBJ2-5; D gene uncertain. This CDR3 region has 14 residues. The germline gives CDR1 SSHAT, CDR2 FNYEAQ (reference sequence). Trimming pared 1 base from V and 3 bases from J, leaving 9 bases between. The CDR3 nucleotides read TGTGCCAGCAGCTTAGGTCACAGCAAAGAGACCCAGTACTTC. Translation: CASSLGHSKETQYF.

The J gene is TRBJ1-6, the V gene TRBV28; tentatively, D is TRBD1 (6 bases). V shed 7 bases and J shed 8 bases, with 15 bases lying between them. Germline V CDR1 and CDR2: MDHEN, SYDVKM. The CDR3 has 14 residues. For the CDR3, the DNA is TGTGCCAGCACCGTGACAGGCACCCATTCACCCCTCCACTTT. This sequence encodes CASTVTGTHSPLHF.

The V gene is TRBV4-1, the J gene TRBJ2-1, with no clear D. Germline assignment: CDR1 MGHRA and CDR2 YSYEKL. The V gene lost 3 bases and the J gene lost 1 base, with 10 bases spanning the gap. CDR3 length equals 15 residues. The CDR3 here is CASSHVVVSYNEQFF. The CDR3 DNA sequence: TGCGCCAGCAGCCACGTTGTAGTTTCCTACAATGAGCAGTTCTTC.

The chain couples TRBV9 to TRBJ2-1; TRBD2 agrees at 7 bases. The CDR3 length is 15 residues. Per germline, CDR1 SGDLS and CDR2 YYNGEE. The J segment lost 2 bases and the V segment lost 0 bases, leaving 2 bases of the junction unmatched. Here the CDR3 DNA reads TGTGCCAGCAGCGTAGGGGGGGGACCCTACAATGAGCAGTTCTTC. Amino acids: CASSVGGGPYNEQFF.

V usage is TRBV7-2 and J usage is TRBJ2-5, with 7 bases aligning to TRBD2. This CDR3 contains 14 residues. V trimming: 5 bases; J trimming: 5 bases; junction bases outside the gene matches: 8. The germline CDR1 and CDR2 sequences are SGHTA and FQGNSA. CDR3 loop: CASSQGTIGETQYF. Here the CDR3 DNA reads TGTGCCAGCAGCCAAGGGACTATTGGGGAGACCCAGTACTTC.

The chain combines TRBV5-5 with TRBJ2-5, with 8 positions matching TRBD2. CDR1 and CDR2 from the germline V gene are SGHKS and YYEKEE (reference sequence). The trim removed 0 bases at V and 3 bases at J, leaving 4 bases unmatched. The CDR3 extends over 15 amino acids. This CDR3 reads CASSLGPGGEETQYF. The CDR3 nucleotides read TGTGCCAGCAGCTTGGGGCCGGGGGGGGAAGAGACCCAGTACTTC.

The chain couples TRBV6-5 to TRBJ2-6; D is unclear. The V gene's germline CDR1 is MNHEY and CDR2 SVGAGI. This CDR3 spans 15 amino acids. The V end was cut by 6 bases, the J end by 1 base, with 10 bases between. The CDR3 protein is CASRRTASGANVLTF. Written as DNA, the CDR3 is TGTGCCAGCAGAAGAACAGCATCTGGGGCCAACGTCCTGACTTTC.

This clone was seen a single time. This chain joins TRBV15 and TRBJ1-1, with 8 nucleotides matching TRBD1. J lost 9 bases, V lost 0 bases, and 9 bases had no gene match. CDR1 is LNHNV and CDR2 is YYDKDF in the germline V gene (reference sequence). The CDR3 totals 15 residues. DNA of the CDR3: TGTGCCACCAGCAGAGATAAGGATGCAGGGGGCAAAGCTTTCTTT. It encodes CATSRDKDAGGKAFF.

The rearrangement uses TRBV6-5 and TRBJ1-2, with a weak D call TRBD1 (6 bases). V was cut by 6 bases and J by 7 bases, with 12 bases left in between. Germline CDR1 and CDR2: MNHEY and SVGAGI. The CDR3 is made up of 12 amino acids. The CDR3 loop is CASRRTRGGYTF. CDR3 sequence (DNA): TGTGCCAGCAGAAGGACCAGGGGTGGCTACACCTTC.

The J gene is TRBJ1-1, the V gene TRBV7-8; D is unresolved. The CDR3 runs 14 residues. Trimming removed 1 base from V and 0 bases from J, with 6 bases in between. Looked up from germline, CDR1 is SGHVS and CDR2 is FQNEAQ. The CDR3 protein is CASSLGRLNTEAFF. The CDR3 coding sequence is TGTGCCAGCAGCTTAGGGCGGCTGAACACTGAAGCTTTCTTT.